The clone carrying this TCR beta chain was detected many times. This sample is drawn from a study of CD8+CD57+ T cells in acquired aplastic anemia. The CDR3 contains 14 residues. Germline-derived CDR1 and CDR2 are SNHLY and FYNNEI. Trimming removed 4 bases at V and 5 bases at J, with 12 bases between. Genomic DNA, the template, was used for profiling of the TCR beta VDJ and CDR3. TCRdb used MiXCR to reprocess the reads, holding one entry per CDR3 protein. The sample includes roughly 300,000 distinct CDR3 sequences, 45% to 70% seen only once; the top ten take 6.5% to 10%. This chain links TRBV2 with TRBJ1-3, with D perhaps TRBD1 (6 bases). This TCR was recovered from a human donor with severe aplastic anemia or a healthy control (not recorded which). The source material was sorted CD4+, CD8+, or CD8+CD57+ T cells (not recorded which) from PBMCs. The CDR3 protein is CASSGQDSRNTIYF. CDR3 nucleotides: TGTGCCAGCAGTGGCCAGGACAGCCGAAACACCATATATTTT. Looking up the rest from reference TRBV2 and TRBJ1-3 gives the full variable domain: EPEVTQTPSHQVTQMGQEVILRCVPISNHLYFYWYRQILGQKVEFLVSFYNNEISEKSEIFDDQFSVERPDGSNFTLKIRSTKLEDSAMYFCASSGQDSRNTIYFGEGSWLTVV.